Presented here are 2 T cell receptor beta chains from one specimen sequenced in a study of beta chain features in type 1 diabetes. Investigators reverse transcribed all isolated RNA, so they sequenced expressed TCRB transcripts. Sequencing used immunoSEQ multiplex PCR; TCRdb keeps in-frame clones, though not all of them. The sample lists some 400,000 clones, roughly 16% occurring once. The sequencing sample was made of naive CD4+ T cells from blood. Receptors originate from a woman between 18 and 30 years old in good health.

The chain couples TRBV7-2 to TRBJ2-3; 7 bases fit TRBD2. V shed 1 base, J shed 3 bases, and the junction held 7 bases outside the gene matches. The germline gives CDR1 SGHTA, CDR2 FQGNSA. This CDR3 is built from 16 residues. The CDR3 loop reads CASSLEMGLSTDTQYF. As DNA, the CDR3 is TGTGCCAGCAGCTTAGAAATGGGACTATCTACAGATACGCAGTATTTT.

The rearrangement links TRBV7-9 to TRBJ2-7; tentatively, D is TRBD2 (6 bases). Trimming left V 6 bases short and J 7 bases short, with 13 bases between. The CDR3 totals 12 residues. From germline, CDR1 is SEHNR and CDR2 FQNEAQ (reference sequence). The CDR3 DNA follows: TGTGCCAGCAGTCAAGAGGCGGGGGAGCAGTACTTC. As protein: CASSQEAGEQYF.